This TCR beta chain emerged from a study of cytomegalovirus exposure and HLA in healthy donors (dated by TCRdb to about 2017). Broadly, across the study: An earlier analysis of some 600 of the donors reported under 300 Gb of sequence data and approximately 120 million unique TCR beta sequences obtained from about 170 million T cells. An early release covering 550 to 700 HLA-typed donors comprised about 300 gigabases of sequencing data and 85 million to 100 million unique TCR sequences. Of the 350 to 450 genotyped donors, approximately 82% fell in the genetic ancestry cluster associated with self-reported Caucasian donors. The study was designed to test whether signatures of past pathogen exposure could be identified by cataloging public T cell receptors. The T cell repertoires of under 750 subjects were profiled by immunosequencing and related to cytomegalovirus serostatus. Besides the first cohort of about 730 subjects, a separate validation cohort made up of roughly 120 different subjects was used. To predict cytomegalovirus infection status, the study brought together high-throughput TCR immunosequencing, statistical association of individual TCRs with disease status, and machine learning. To study patterns of TCR occurrence, a later analysis re-analyzed previously published TCR beta repertoires from 600 to 750 donors and added high-resolution HLA genotyping. The later analysis used no new phenotypic data to find candidate immune exposures, relying instead on TCR beta sequences and their occurrence across donors. In an earlier analysis of 587 of the donors, high-throughput TCR beta sequencing was used to judge whether each TCR beta V gene segment behaved as functional or pseudogenic. Donor age, sex, ethnicity and CMV serostatus were compiled together with the repertoire data. In a later genetic analysis, genome-wide SNP genotypes for about 65% of the roughly 700 donors were used, and that subset was treated as a discovery cohort. Every repertoire in the discovery cohort had been generated on one and the same sequencing platform. HLA typing included class I and class II loci at four-digit resolution. Typing coverage varied by locus: roughly 629-640 donors for A, B, C, DRB1 and DQB1; roughly 560 for DQA1; over 600 for DPA1; fewer than 480 for DPB1. Several DR-DQ haplotypes were handled as single units for association and clustering, since linkage in the cohort was strong. Among 300 to 500 genotyped donors of the cohort, an average of around 250,000 unique TCR beta nucleotide sequences was sequenced per donor, of which 15% to 20% were non-productive. The study at large found these results: Sequencing depth was assumed to be roughly uniform across donors in the presence/absence analyses, though that assumption may not hold. For the cohort, immune exposure information was limited to CMV serostatus. When HLA alleles, especially DR and DQ, strongly co-occurred, TCR associations were difficult to assign to individual alleles. A few of the identified cytomegalovirus-associated TCR beta chains were confirmed in vitro to be specific for cytomegalovirus antigens. In a later analysis, HLA-associated TCR beta chains were found to be more clonally expanded and to have lower generation probabilities than equally common non-associated chains. The sequencing pipeline was judged likely to have produced a cluster of highly shared sequence variants as a technical artifact. A later analysis found that TCR association rates varied across HLA loci, with DRB1 alleles showing the most associated TCRs and HLA-C alleles the fewest. According to a later genetic analysis, donors in an Asian-associated ancestry cluster had fewer N-insertions in productive TCRs than the approximately 670-donor mean. A total of 150 to 200 TCR beta chains were listed by the study as associated with cytomegalovirus. Because the 87-base-pair reads could not distinguish some IMGT-functional V segments, including TRBV6-2 and TRBV6-3, those segments were excluded. In a later genetic analysis, a missense DCLRE1C variant was associated with V-gene and J-gene trimming of TCR beta chains, and the association was replicated in an independent cohort. It was suggested by the authors that the approach could potentially be generalized to other disease states and immunological phenotypes. Broadly in line with IMGT annotations, most TCR beta V segments showed up in productive rearrangements about 87% or about 30% of the time in an earlier analysis of around 550 of the donors. A further reported finding was that TCR beta sequences accurately predicted the HLA-A and HLA-B alleles for most subjects in the first cohort. In both the original and validation cohorts, the classifier was reported to diagnose cytomegalovirus status with high specificity and sensitivity. Because some donors lacked HLA typing at each locus, the association tests relied only on the typed subset. Most TCR sequences were seen in very few donors, while some public TCRs were found in many individuals. The earlier analysis of some 540 of the donors excluded roughly 17 rarely observed V segments, including chromosome 9 orphons, because counts were too low. In this cohort, only TCR beta chains were sequenced, and detectable features were limited by the absence of alpha or paired-chain data. A later analysis reported that several top co-occurrence clusters appeared linked to parvovirus B19, influenza, CMV and Epstein-Barr virus. Correlated functional status among segregating V segments might reflect linkage disequilibrium, but an unknown experimental factor could not be ruled out. Most CMV-associated TCR beta chains appeared to be HLA-restricted in a later analysis, and the HLA associations seemed to be driven largely by CMV exposure. Specific HLA alleles were associated with 15,000 to 20,000 TCR beta sequences at a false discovery rate of 0.05 in a later analysis.

The cohort comprised fewer than 700 healthy bone marrow donors. All cohort members were sampled while nominally healthy, although unrecorded immune exposures were likely present. The donor was CMV seropositive and belonged to the group of 250 to 300 seropositive cohort members. Every donor gave a peripheral blood sample, and the peripheral blood mononuclear cells from that sample were used for TCR beta sequencing. Genomic DNA extraction from the blood cell samples was performed with the Qiagen DNeasy Blood Extraction Kit. Sequences SQVTM (CDR1) and ANQGSEA (CDR2) are obtained from the germline V gene. V is pruned by 6 bases and J by 8 bases, leaving 9 bases of the junction without a gene match. The CDR3 covers 15 residues, taking in both the cysteine and the phenylalanine. Here the CDR3 DNA is all that survives: 45 bases in frame from base 1. For this clone: What antigen it recognizes has not been identified. No qualities accompany the bases; no much larger clone lies one base away.

Library preparation used the immunoSEQ multiplex PCR assay. The multiplex PCR relied on a mix of 60 forward primers for TCR Vbeta segments and 13 reverse primers for TCR Jbeta segments. A multiplex PCR assay on genomic DNA amplified the CDR3 region of rearranged TCR beta genes. On the Illumina HiSeq System, the amplified TCR beta libraries were sequenced as 87-base-pair reads. The paper's data handling went like this. Across the 600 to 700 repertoires, a later analysis counted approximately 75 million unique TCR beta chains, around 10 million of which were shared by at least two donors. Raw reads were error-corrected and collapsed into unique sequences with a nearest-neighbor algorithm that merged closely related sequences to remove PCR and sequencing errors. CDR3 sequences were aligned to IMGT reference sequences to assign V, D and J gene segments. For a sequence to be retained, a match of at least six nucleotides was required to both a V gene segment and a J gene segment. Rearrangements were classified as productive when the CDR3 lacked stop codons and remained in frame with V and J, and all other rearrangements were classified as non-productive. CDR3 was defined according to IMGT convention as the region running from the second conserved V-encoded cysteine to the conserved J-encoded phenylalanine. Sequences without an unambiguous match to a single V gene segment were excluded from the earlier analysis of 450 to 650 of the donors. An earlier analysis of 587 of the donors called V segments functional above 56.7% productive rearrangements and segregating when the between-donor standard deviation exceeded 5%. To diagnose cytomegalovirus status from the catalog of TCR beta chain sequences, a statistical classification framework was built. In a later analysis, V and J genes were assigned by comparing TCR nucleotide sequences against IMGT/GENE-DB human TR gene sequences. A later analysis assigned CDR3 sequences and most-parsimonious VDJ recombination scenarios with the TCRdist pipeline. A later analysis defined each TCR beta chain by its CDR3 amino acid sequence plus V-gene family, and excluded reads lacking a unique V-gene family. To address suspected cross-contamination and a sequencing artifact, a later analysis removed around 590 highly shared, low-generation-probability nucleotide sequences. A later analysis calculated a clonal expansion index for each public chain from normalized within-repertoire ranks of inferred template counts. In a later analysis, generation probabilities were computed using a VDJ recombination model fitted to out-of-frame rearrangements, and the results were checked against IGoR. In a later analysis, TCR-TCR, TCR-HLA and TCR-CMV co-occurrence was scored with hypergeometric tests, and a repertoire-size bias correction was applied to TCR pairs. False discovery rates were estimated in a later analysis by permuting HLA or CMV assignments 20 times. In a later analysis, co-occurring TCRs were grouped using DBSCAN, with TCRdist sequence similarity added in when clustering inside HLA-allele-positive subsets. Repertoires with fewer than 30,000 or more than 120,000 public chains were left out of co-occurrence clustering, as were five repertoires with anomalous nucleotide sharing. As stored in TCRdb, this immuneACCESS dataset retains in-frame rearrangements with V and J assigned. A fraction of the clones does not appear; measured against another copy, unresolved V genes explain less than half of the discrepancy, and the remainder lacks a known reason. D and trimming were read from the DNA, whereas the V and J calls and clone size are those reported in that table. A total of some 150,000 clones appear in this sample, 70% to 90% of them only once. Around 5.6% of the sample lies in the top ten.

Sequences were obtained from PBMCs. The clonotype was recovered from a woman aged 40 to 50 in good health and CMV-seropositive. This chain joins TRBV29-1 to TRBJ2-1, with 14 bases in between that match TRBD2. The CDR3 corresponds to CSVSGTSGSIDEQFF. The DNA sequence is given as TGCAGCGTATCCGGGACTAGCGGGAGTATTGATGAGCAGTTCTTC.